This T cell receptor (beta chain) was captured in a study of long-term antiretroviral therapy in people with HIV. With survey level as its setting, the immunoSEQ assay was v3.0. Sequencing was designed to cover 40,000-50,000 T-cell genomes in each sample. Sequencing used immunoSEQ multiplex PCR; TCRdb keeps in-frame clones, though not all of them. The sample carries 20,000 to 25,000 clones, roughly 76% recorded once. In regard to this clone: Its specificity is unknown.

Study results and caveats: Investigators report no available data on ART adherence, viral resistance or therapy changes. Sampling of blood ran from the mid-2000s to the late 2010s, and older ART regimens were possibly in use.

V was clipped by 3 bases and J by 3 bases, with 6 bases between them. Germline values: CDR1 SQVTM, CDR2 ANQGSEA. The CDR3 loop spans 12 amino acids. Sequences were derived from unsorted PBMCs, sampled 1.1 years before starting antiretroviral therapy. The rearrangement uses TRBV29-1 and TRBJ2-1; no clear D gene. This sequence originates from a woman in her 40s with HIV. CDR3 sequence (DNA): TGCAGCGTTGAGGCTGTCTACAATGAGCAGTTCTTC. Encoded protein: CSVEAVYNEQFF.